Following are 24 T cell receptor beta chains from one sample sequenced in a study of blood T cell repertoires in COVID-19. Clones were read by immunoSEQ multiplex PCR, and TCRdb kept only the in-frame ones, dropping some. The sample gives about 230,000 clones, approximately 87% of which show up once; 2% to 3% is in the top ten. Sequenced input: peripheral blood. Source of these receptors: a woman in her 70s with active or convalescent COVID-19.

The V call is TRBV5-1, the J call TRBJ1-2, with 10 nucleotides matching TRBD1. CDR1 SGHRS and CDR2 YFSETQ come from the germline V gene. This CDR3 contains 16 residues. The V segment lost 1 base and the J segment 3 bases; nucleotides outside the gene matches: 6. The CDR3, as DNA: TGCGCCAGCAGCTTGTTGACAGGGGGCGCAGACTATGGCTACACCTTC. This codes for CASSLLTGGADYGYTF.

V usage is TRBV5-1 and J usage is TRBJ2-1; 14 nucleotides match TRBD2. V trimming: 1 base; J trimming: 6 bases; junction bases outside the gene matches: 6. Germline CDR1 is SGHRS and CDR2 is YFSETQ. CDR3 size: 17 residues. The CDR3 here is CASSLTWTSGRFNEQFF. The CDR3 DNA is TGCGCCAGCAGCTTGACTTGGACTAGCGGGAGGTTCAATGAGCAGTTCTTC.

The chain joins TRBV6-5 to TRBJ2-3; 7 bases are shared with TRBD2. V gave up 5 bases and J gave up 0 bases; unmatched junction bases: 2. CDR3 length: 14 amino acids. Per the germline V gene, CDR1 is MNHEY and CDR2 is SVGAGI. The CDR3 protein is CASSLAASTDTQYF. CDR3 DNA sequence: TGTGCCAGCAGTCTAGCGGCTAGCACAGATACGCAGTATTTT.

This rearrangement joins TRBV18 to TRBJ2-5, with 8 bases that match TRBD2. The CDR3 contains 15 residues. Per the germline V gene, CDR1 is KGHSH and CDR2 is LQKENI. Trimming cost V 6 bases and J 0 bases; bases outside gene matches: 6. Here the CDR3 reads CASSPGGVDQETQYF. The CDR3 nucleotides read TGTGCCAGCTCCCCGGGAGGGGTTGACCAAGAGACCCAGTACTTC. Full variable domain (missing parts from reference TRBV18 and TRBJ2-5): NAGVMQNPRHLVRRRGQEARLRCSPMKGHSHVYWYRQLPEEGLKFMVYLQKENIIDESGMPKERFSAEFPKEGPSILRIQQVVRGDSAAYFCASSPGGVDQETQYFGPGTRLLVL.

The chain joins TRBV19 to TRBJ1-1, with 9 nucleotides matching TRBD1. The CDR3 runs to 16 residues. J lost 6 bases, V lost 4 bases, and 12 bases had no gene match. Looked up from germline, CDR1 is LNHDA and CDR2 is SQIVND (reference sequence). CDR3 protein: CASSSRTGAGPPEAFF. The CDR3 bases are TGTGCCAGTAGTAGCCGGACAGGGGCCGGACCCCCTGAAGCTTTCTTT. The variable domain in full, with the rest retrieved from reference TRBV19 and TRBJ1-1, is DGGITQSPKYLFRKEGQNVTLSCEQNLNHDAMYWYRQDPGQGLRLIYYSQIVNDFQKGDIAEGYSVSREKKESFPLTVTSAQKNPTAFYLCASSSRTGAGPPEAFFGQGTRLTVV.

This clone was observed once. The V and J genes are TRBV7-3 and TRBJ2-1; TRBD2 matches 7 bases. The V gene end was trimmed by 1 base and the J gene end by 2 bases; junction bases not matched to a gene: 11. CDR3 length: 18 residues. Germline V gene lookup returns CDR1 SGHTA and CDR2 FQGTGA. CDR3 sequence (DNA): TGTGCCAGCAGCTTAAACGGGAGGCGGGGGAAAACCTACAATGAGCAGTTCTTC. Translated, it gives CASSLNGRRGKTYNEQFF.

The chain employs TRBV20-1 and TRBJ2-7; 8 bases line up with TRBD1. Germline V gene lookup returns CDR1 DFQATT and CDR2 SNEGSKA (reference sequence). V lost 3 bases and J lost 2; bases outside the gene matches: 6. CDR3 size: 14 residues. CDR3 nucleotides: TGCAGTGCTAGTCCGGGACAGGTTACCTACGAGCAGTACTTC. Translating it yields CSASPGQVTYEQYF.

The V call is TRBV5-4, the J call TRBJ2-5, with TRBD2 identical over 13 bases. Germline V gene data show CDR1 as SGHNT and CDR2 as YYREEE (reference sequence). The CDR3 has 19 residues. J gave up 5 bases and V 4 bases, and 17 bases lay outside the gene matches. As DNA, the CDR3 is TGTGCCAGCAGCCCCCCACCGACTAGCGGGAGGAGGGGGGGGGAGACCCAGTACTTC. This gives the protein CASSPPPTSGRRGGETQYF.

The CDR3 DNA is TGCGCCAGCAGCCAGGCTTTTGGGGCCTCTGTGATGGAAGAGACCCAGTACTTC. Translation gives CASSQAFGASVMEETQYF. V is TRBV4-1 and J is TRBJ2-5; D possibly corresponds to TRBD1 (5 bases). V lost 3 bases to trimming and J lost 3 bases, with 23 bases between them. Germline V gene lookup returns CDR1 MGHRA and CDR2 YSYEKL. The CDR3 runs 18 residues.

The CDR3 DNA reads TGTGCCAGCAGCCAAGACCAGAGGTTGGCAGATACGCAGTATTTT. This translates into CASSQDQRLADTQYF. The chain is built from TRBV3-1 (or the pseudogene TRBV3-2) and TRBJ2-3; no clear D gene. Germline assignment: CDR1 LGHDT and CDR2 YNNKEL (reference sequence). V was trimmed by 0 bases and J by 4 bases, leaving 11 bases between them. The CDR3 totals 15 residues.

This chain uses TRBV25-1 with TRBJ2-4; 7 bases agree with TRBD1. The CDR3 runs to 16 residues. CDR1 and CDR2 (germline): MGHDK, SYGVNS. J was trimmed by 2 bases and V by 0 bases; bases with no gene match: 4. CDR3: CASSEYQQGSKNIQYF. The CDR3, as DNA: TGTGCCAGCAGTGAATATCAACAGGGGTCCAAAAACATTCAGTACTTC.

This clone showed up just once. The chain recombines TRBV29-1 with TRBJ2-3; 8 bases match TRBD2. This CDR3 has 14 residues. Germline V CDR1 and CDR2: SQVTM, ANQGSEA. V lost 3 bases to trimming and J lost 3 bases; unmatched junction nucleotides: 5. The CDR3 protein is CSVEGVAGTDTQYF. CDR3 bases: TGCAGCGTTGAGGGCGTAGCGGGGACAGATACGCAGTATTTT.

This chain joins TRBV5-4 and TRBJ1-6; D unresolved. The germline V and J ends were trimmed by 0 bases and 8 bases, with 9 bases remaining between them. CDR1 SGHNT and CDR2 YYREEE come from the germline V gene (reference sequence). CDR3 length equals 14 residues. The CDR3 sequence is CASSLVMADSPLHF. In nucleotides, the CDR3 is TGTGCCAGCAGCTTGGTGATGGCGGATTCACCCCTCCACTTT.

The V and J genes are TRBV10-3 and TRBJ1-6; possibly TRBD1 for D (5 bases). Germline CDR1 ENHRY, CDR2 SYGVKD. V lost 5 bases and J 7 bases, leaving 6 bases between the germline ends. The CDR3 is 12 residues long. The CDR3 reads CAISSGNSPLHF. The CDR3 nucleotides read TGTGCCATCAGTTCAGGGAATTCACCCCTCCACTTT.

The chain has TRBV5-4 and TRBJ2-2, with 7 bases fitting TRBD1. With V trimmed by 0 bases and J by 4 bases, 3 bases remained unmatched. The CDR3 totals 15 residues. Germline V lookup: CDR1 SGHNT, CDR2 YYREEE (reference sequence). CDR3 nucleotide sequence: TGTGCCAGCAGCTTGGGAGGGGGCAGCACCGGGGAGCTGTTTTTT. Amino acids: CASSLGGGSTGELFF.

The chain employs TRBV15 and TRBJ2-2, with 7 bases fitting TRBD1. Germline CDR1 is LNHNV and CDR2 is YYDKDF (reference sequence). Losses at the gene ends were 2 bases for V and 2 bases for J; bases not matched to a gene: 2. The CDR3 is 15 residues long. The DNA of the CDR3 is TGTGCCACCAGCAGAACAGGGGCCAACACCGGGGAGCTGTTTTTT. Protein product: CATSRTGANTGELFF. The whole variable domain, filled in from reference TRBV15 and TRBJ2-2, reads DAMVIQNPRYQVTQFGKPVTLSCSQTLNHNVMYWYQQKSSQAPKLLFHYYDKDFNNEADTPDNFQSRRPNTSFCFLDIRSPGLGDTAMYLCATSRTGANTGELFFGEGSRLTVL.

CDR3 in DNA: TGCGCCAGCAGCTCGACAGGTATCGAGCAGTACTTC. This sequence encodes CASSSTGIEQYF. This sequence joins TRBV5-1 and TRBJ2-7, with D possibly being TRBD1 (6 bases). Looked up from germline, CDR1 is SGHRS and CDR2 is YFSETQ. This CDR3 is 12 amino acids long. V lost 3 bases, J lost 6 bases, and 10 bases lay in between.

The CDR3 region has the DNA TGTGCCAGCAGCTTCGACCTTCTTGAGGCTGGAAACACCATATATTTT. Amino acid sequence: CASSFDLLEAGNTIYF. The chain links TRBV7-9 to TRBJ1-3, with no clear D. From germline, CDR1 is SEHNR and CDR2 FQNEAQ (reference sequence). V was cut by 3 bases and J by 2 bases, with 14 bases left in between. The CDR3 totals 16 residues.

This clone has just one count. This rearrangement joins TRBV6-4 to TRBJ2-3, with D perhaps matching TRBD2 (7 bases). Germline V gene lookup returns CDR1 MRHNA and CDR2 SNTAGT. This CDR3 is 14 amino acids long. The V gene lost 4 bases and the J gene lost 5 bases, with 13 bases spanning the gap. CDR3 in amino acids: CASSVERGGDTQYF. In DNA, the CDR3 is TGTGCCAGCAGTGTTGAAAGGGGGGGAGATACGCAGTATTTT.

The chain uses TRBV9 and TRBJ1-2, with TRBD1 matching over 7 bases. In germline, CDR1 is SGDLS, CDR2 YYNGEE. With 4 bases clipped from V and 2 bases from J, the junction kept 5 bases outside the gene matches. The length of the CDR3 is 14 residues. CDR3 nucleotide sequence: TGTGCCAGCAGCATCCAGACAGGGAACTATGGCTACACCTTC. Translation gives CASSIQTGNYGYTF.

The chain joins TRBV12-5 to TRBJ1-4; TRBD1 might be the D (6 bases). Germline values: CDR1 LGHNT, CDR2 FRNRAP. This CDR3 is 16 amino acids long. Trimming removed 1 base at V and 7 bases at J, with 16 bases between. The CDR3: CASGLAPGGAGEKLFF. In DNA, the CDR3 is TGTGCTAGTGGTTTGGCCCCCGGGGGGGCGGGTGAAAAACTGTTTTTT.

The chain links TRBV10-3 to TRBJ1-2; weak D call: TRBD1 (6 bases). Trimming shortened V by 4 bases and J by 4 bases, and 13 bases separated the two germline ends. The germline V gene encodes CDR1 ENHRY and CDR2 SYGVKD. This CDR3 spans 14 amino acids. Here the CDR3 DNA reads TGTGCCATCAGTGTGGACAGATCGACCTATGGCTACACCTTC. As protein: CAISVDRSTYGYTF.

The chain combines TRBV29-1 with TRBJ1-1; D not certain. Trimming took 7 bases from V and 5 from J, leaving 11 bases between them. The CDR3 is 11 amino acids. The germline V gene has CDR1 SQVTM and CDR2 ANQGSEA. The CDR3 region has the DNA TGCAGCGCCGGAGGGTGGACTGAAGCTTTCTTT. Translation gives CSAGGWTEAFF.

The chain combines TRBV28 with TRBJ1-4; D unclear. This CDR3 contains 12 residues. Trimming cost V 6 bases and J 6 bases, with 8 bases left between them. In germline, CDR1 is MDHEN, CDR2 SYDVKM. CDR3 amino acids: CASRALDEKLFF. In nucleotides, the CDR3 is TGTGCCAGCAGAGCTCTGGATGAAAAACTGTTTTTT. The variable domain in full, completed from reference TRBV28 and TRBJ1-4, reads DVKVTQSSRYLVKRTGEKVFLECVQDMDHENMFWYRQDPGLGLRLIYFSYDVKMKEKGDIPEGYSVSREKKERFSLILESASTNQTSMYLCASRALDEKLFFGSGTQLSVL.